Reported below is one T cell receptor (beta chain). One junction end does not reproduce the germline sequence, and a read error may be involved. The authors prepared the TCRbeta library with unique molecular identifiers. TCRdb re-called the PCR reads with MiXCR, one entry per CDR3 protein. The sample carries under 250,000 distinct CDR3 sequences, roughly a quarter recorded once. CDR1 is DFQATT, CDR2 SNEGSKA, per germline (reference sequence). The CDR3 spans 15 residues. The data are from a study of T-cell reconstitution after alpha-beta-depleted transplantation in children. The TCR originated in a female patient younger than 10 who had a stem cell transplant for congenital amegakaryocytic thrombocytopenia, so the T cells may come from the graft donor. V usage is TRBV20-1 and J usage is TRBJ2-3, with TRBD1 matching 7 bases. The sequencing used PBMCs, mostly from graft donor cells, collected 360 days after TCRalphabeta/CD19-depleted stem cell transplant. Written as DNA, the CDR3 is TGCAGTGCTAGATTTTTACAGGGGAGAGGAGATACGCGGTATTTT. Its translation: CSARFLQGRGDTRYF.